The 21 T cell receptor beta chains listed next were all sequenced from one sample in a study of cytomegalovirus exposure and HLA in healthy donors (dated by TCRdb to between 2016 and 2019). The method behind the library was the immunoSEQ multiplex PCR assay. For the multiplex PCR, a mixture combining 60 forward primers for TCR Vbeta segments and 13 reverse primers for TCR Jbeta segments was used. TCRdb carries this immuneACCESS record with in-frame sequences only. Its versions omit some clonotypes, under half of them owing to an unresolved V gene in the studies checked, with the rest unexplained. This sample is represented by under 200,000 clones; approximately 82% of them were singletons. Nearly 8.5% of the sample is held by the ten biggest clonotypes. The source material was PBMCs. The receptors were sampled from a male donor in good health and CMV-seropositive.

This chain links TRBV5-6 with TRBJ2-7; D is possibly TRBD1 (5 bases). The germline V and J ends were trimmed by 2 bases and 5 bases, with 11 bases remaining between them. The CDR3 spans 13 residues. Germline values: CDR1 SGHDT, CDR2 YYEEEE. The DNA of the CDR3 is TGTGCCAGCAGCTTTGTCGCAGGGCACGAGCAGTACTTC. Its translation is CASSFVAGHEQYF.

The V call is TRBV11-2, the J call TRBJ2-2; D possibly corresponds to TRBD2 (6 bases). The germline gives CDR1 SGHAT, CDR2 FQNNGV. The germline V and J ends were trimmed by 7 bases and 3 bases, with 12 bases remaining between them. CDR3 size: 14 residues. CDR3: CASISGGYTGELFF. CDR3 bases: TGTGCCAGCATATCAGGAGGGTACACCGGGGAGCTGTTTTTT. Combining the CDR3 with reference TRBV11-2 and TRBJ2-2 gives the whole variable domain EAGVAQSPRYKIIEKRQSVAFWCNPISGHATLYWYQQILGQGPKLLIQFQNNGVVDDSQLPKDRFSAERLKGVDSTLKIQPAKLEDSAVYLCASISGGYTGELFFGEGSRLTVL.

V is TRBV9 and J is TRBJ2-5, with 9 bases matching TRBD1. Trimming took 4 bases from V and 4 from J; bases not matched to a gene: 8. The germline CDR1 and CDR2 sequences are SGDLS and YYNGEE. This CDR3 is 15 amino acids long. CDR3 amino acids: CASSPQGTGRETQYF. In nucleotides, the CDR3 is TGTGCCAGCAGCCCTCAAGGGACAGGGAGAGAGACCCAGTACTTC.

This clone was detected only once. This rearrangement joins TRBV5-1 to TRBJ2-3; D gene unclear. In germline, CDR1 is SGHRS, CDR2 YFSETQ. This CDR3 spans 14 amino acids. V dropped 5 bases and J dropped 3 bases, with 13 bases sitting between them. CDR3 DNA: TGCGCCAGCAGAGTAACGGAGTTTACAGATACGCAGTATTTT. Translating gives CASRVTEFTDTQYF.

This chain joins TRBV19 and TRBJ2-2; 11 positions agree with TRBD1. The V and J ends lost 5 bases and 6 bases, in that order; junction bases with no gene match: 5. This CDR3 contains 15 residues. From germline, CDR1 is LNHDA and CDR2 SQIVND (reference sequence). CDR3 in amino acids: CASSPRTGGSGELFF. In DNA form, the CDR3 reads TGTGCCAGTAGTCCAAGGACAGGGGGCTCCGGGGAGCTGTTTTTT.

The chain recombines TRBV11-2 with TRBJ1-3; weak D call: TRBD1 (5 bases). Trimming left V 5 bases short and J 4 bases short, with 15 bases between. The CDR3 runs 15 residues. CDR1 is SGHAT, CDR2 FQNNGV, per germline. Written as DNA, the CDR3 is TGTGCCAGCAGCCTGGGGGGGAGCCTCGGAAACACCATATATTTT. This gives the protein CASSLGGSLGNTIYF.

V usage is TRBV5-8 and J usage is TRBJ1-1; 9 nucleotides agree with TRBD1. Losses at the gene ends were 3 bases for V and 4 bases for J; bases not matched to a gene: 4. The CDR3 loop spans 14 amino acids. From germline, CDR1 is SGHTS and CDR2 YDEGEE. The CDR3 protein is CASSWGTGRTEAFF. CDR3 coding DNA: TGTGCCAGCAGCTGGGGGACAGGGCGCACTGAAGCTTTCTTT. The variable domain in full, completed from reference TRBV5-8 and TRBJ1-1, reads EAGVTQSPTHLIKTRGQQATLRCSPISGHTSVYWYQQALGLGLQFLLWYDEGEERNRGNFPPRFSGRQFPNYSSELNVNALELEDSALYLCASSWGTGRTEAFFGQGTRLTVV.

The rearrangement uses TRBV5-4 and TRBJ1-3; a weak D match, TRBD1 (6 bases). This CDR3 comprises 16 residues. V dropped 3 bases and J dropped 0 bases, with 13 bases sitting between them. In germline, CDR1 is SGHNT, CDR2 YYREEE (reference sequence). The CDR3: CASSSGGGSSGNTIYF. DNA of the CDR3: TGTGCCAGCAGCTCGGGGGGGGGCAGCTCTGGAAACACCATATATTTT.

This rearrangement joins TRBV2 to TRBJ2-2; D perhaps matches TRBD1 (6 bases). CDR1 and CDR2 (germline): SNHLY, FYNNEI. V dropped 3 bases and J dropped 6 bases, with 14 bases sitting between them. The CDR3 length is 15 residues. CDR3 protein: CASSDSGVRAGELFF. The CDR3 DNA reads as TGTGCCAGCAGTGACTCAGGGGTTCGGGCCGGGGAGCTGTTTTTT.

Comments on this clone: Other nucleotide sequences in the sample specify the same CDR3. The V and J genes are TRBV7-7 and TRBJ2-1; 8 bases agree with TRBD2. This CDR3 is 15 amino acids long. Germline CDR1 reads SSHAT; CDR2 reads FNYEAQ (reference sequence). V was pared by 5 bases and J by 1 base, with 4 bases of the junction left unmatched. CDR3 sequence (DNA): TGTGCCAGCAGCCCGAGCGGGAGTTCCTACAATGAGCAGTTCTTC. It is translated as CASSPSGSSYNEQFF.

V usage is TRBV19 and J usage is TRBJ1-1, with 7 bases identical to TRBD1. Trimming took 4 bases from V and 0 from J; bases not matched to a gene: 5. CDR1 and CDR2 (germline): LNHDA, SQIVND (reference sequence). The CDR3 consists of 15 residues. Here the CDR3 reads CASSTRDRVNTEAFF. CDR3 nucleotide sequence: TGTGCCAGTAGTACCCGAGACAGGGTGAACACTGAAGCTTTCTTT.

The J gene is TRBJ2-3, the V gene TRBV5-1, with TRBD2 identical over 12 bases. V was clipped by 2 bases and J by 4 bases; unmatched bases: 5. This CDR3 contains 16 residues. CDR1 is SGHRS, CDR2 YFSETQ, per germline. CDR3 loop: CASSFSLAGGSDTQYF. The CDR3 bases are TGCGCCAGCAGCTTTTCACTAGCGGGGGGTTCAGATACGCAGTATTTT.

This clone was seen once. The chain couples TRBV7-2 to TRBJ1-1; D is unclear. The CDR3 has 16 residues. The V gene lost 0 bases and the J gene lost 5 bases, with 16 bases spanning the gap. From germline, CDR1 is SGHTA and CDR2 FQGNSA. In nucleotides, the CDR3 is TGTGCCAGCAGCTTAGCGGTTTCCCCGCGAGGGACTGAAGCTTTCTTT. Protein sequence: CASSLAVSPRGTEAFF. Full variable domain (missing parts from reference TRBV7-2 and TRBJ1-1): GAGVSQSPSNKVTEKGKDVELRCDPISGHTALYWYRQSLGQGLEFLIYFQGNSAPDKSGLPSDRFSAERTGGSVSTLTIQRTQQEDSAVYLCASSLAVSPRGTEAFFGQGTRLTVV.

CDR3 bases: TGTGCCAGCAGCCCGGACAAGTTGGGTGCGGAGCAGTACTTC. Protein product: CASSPDKLGAEQYF. This chain connects TRBV7-9 to TRBJ2-7; D may be TRBD1 (5 bases). The CDR3 is 14 residues long. Per the germline V gene, CDR1 is SEHNR and CDR2 is FQNEAQ (reference sequence). Trimming left V 5 bases short and J 7 bases short, with 18 bases between.

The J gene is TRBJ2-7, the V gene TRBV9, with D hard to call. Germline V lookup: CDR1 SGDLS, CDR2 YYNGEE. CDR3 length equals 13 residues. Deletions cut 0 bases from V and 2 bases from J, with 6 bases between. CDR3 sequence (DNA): TGTGCCAGCAGCGTAGGTAGCCCCTACGAGCAGTACTTC. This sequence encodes CASSVGSPYEQYF.

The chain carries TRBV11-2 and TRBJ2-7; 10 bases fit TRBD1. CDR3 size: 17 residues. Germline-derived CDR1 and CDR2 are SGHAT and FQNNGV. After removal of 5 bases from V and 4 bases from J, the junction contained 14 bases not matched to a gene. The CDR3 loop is CASSPRRDRGVTYEQYF. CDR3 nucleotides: TGTGCCAGCAGCCCGAGGAGGGACAGGGGAGTAACTTACGAGCAGTACTTC.

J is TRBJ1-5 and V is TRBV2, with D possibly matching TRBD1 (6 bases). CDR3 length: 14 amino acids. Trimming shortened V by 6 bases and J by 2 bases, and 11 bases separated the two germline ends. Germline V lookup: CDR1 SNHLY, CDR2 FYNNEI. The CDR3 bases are TGTGCCAGCAGAGGACAGATGGGCAATCAGCCCCAGCATTTT. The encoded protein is CASRGQMGNQPQHF. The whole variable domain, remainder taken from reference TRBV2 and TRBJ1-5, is EPEVTQTPSHQVTQMGQEVILRCVPISNHLYFYWYRQILGQKVEFLVSFYNNEISEKSEIFDDQFSVERPDGSNFTLKIRSTKLEDSAMYFCASRGQMGNQPQHFGDGTRLSIL.

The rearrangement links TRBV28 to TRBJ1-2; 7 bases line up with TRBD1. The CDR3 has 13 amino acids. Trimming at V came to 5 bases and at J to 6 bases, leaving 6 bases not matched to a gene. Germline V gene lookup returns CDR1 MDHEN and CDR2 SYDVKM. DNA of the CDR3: TGTGCCAGCAGTCTCCCGACAGGGAATGGCTACACCTTC. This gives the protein CASSLPTGNGYTF.

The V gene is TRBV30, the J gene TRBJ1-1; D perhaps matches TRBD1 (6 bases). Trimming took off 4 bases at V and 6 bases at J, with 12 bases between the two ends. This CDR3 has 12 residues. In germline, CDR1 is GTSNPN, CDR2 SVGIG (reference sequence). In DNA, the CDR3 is TGTGCCTGGACCGGCGAGGGGGCTGAAGCTTTCTTT. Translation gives CAWTGEGAEAFF.

CDR3 sequence (DNA): TGCGCCAGCAGCCAGTGGGGGACTAGCGGGAGGGGCGATGAGCAGTTCTTC. This sequence encodes CASSQWGTSGRGDEQFF. V is TRBV4-3 and J is TRBJ2-1; 16 nucleotides line up with TRBD2. The CDR3 extends over 17 amino acids. The junction had 7 bases not matched to a gene; V was cut back by 3 bases and J by 8 bases. The germline gives CDR1 LGHNA, CDR2 YSLEER.

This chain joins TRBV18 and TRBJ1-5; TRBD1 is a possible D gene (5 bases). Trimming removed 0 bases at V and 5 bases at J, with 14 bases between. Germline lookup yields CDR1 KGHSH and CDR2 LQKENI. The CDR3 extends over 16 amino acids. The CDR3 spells CASSPPLSEGDQPQHF. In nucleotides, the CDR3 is TGTGCCAGCTCACCACCGTTGAGTGAAGGGGATCAGCCCCAGCATTTT. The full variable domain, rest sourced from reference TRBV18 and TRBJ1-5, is NAGVMQNPRHLVRRRGQEARLRCSPMKGHSHVYWYRQLPEEGLKFMVYLQKENIIDESGMPKERFSAEFPKEGPSILRIQQVVRGDSAAYFCASSPPLSEGDQPQHFGDGTRLSIL.